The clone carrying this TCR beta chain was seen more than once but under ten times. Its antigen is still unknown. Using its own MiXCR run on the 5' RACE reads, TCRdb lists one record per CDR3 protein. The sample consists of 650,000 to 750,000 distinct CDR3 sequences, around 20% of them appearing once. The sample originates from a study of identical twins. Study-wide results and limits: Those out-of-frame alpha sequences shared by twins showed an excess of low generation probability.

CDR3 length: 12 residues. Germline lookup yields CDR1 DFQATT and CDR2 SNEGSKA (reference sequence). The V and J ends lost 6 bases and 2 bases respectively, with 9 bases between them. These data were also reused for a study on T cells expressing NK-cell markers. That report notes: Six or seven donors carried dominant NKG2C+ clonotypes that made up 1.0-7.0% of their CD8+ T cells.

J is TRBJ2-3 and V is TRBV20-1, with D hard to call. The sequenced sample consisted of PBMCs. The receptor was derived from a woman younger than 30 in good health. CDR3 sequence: CSALLHTDTQYF. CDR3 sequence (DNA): TGCAGTGCCCTACTACACACAGATACGCAGTATTTT.